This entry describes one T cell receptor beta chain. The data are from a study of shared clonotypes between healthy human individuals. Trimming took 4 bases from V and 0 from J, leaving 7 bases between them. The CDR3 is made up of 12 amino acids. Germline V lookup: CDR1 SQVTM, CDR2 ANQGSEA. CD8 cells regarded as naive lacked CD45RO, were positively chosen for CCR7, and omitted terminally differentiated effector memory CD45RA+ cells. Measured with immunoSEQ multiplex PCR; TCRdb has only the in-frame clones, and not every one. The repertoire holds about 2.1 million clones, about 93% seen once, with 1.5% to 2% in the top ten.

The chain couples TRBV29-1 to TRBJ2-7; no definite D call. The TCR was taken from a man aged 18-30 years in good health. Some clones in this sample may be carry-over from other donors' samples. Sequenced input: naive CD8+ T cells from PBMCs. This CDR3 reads CSVVQNSYEQYF. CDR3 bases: TGCAGCGTTGTACAGAACTCCTACGAGCAGTACTTC.